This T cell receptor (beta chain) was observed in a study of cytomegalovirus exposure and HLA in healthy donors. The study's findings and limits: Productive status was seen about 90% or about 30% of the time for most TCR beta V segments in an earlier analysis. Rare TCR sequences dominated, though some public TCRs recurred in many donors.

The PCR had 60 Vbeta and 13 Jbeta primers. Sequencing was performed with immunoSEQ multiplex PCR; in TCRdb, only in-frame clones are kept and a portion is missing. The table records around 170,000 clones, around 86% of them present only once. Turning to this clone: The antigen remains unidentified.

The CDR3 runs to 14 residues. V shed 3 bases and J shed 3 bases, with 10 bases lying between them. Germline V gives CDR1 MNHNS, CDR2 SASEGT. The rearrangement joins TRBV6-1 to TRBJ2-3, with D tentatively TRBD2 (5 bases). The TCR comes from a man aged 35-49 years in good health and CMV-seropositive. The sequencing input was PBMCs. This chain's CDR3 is CASSDWSGTDTQYF. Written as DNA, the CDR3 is TGTGCCAGCAGTGACTGGTCGGGGACAGATACGCAGTATTTT.